This TCR beta chain was captured by sequencing in a study of metastatic and nonmetastatic thyroid tumors. With MiXCR, TCRdb reprocessed the PCR reads. Here the sample spans just over 8,000 clones, 20% to 25% being singletons. No treatment of any kind had been given to any patient before thyroid surgery. This clone appeared many times. The germline gives CDR1 SGHRS, CDR2 YFSETQ. The CDR3 length is 13 residues. Trimming removed 0 bases from V and 9 bases from J; junction bases left unmatched: 0. The source material was tumor tissue. This TCR came from a female donor with papillary thyroid cancer or a benign thyroid nodule (not recorded which). Some clones in this sample may be carry-over from other donors' samples. This sequence joins TRBV5-1 and TRBJ2-1, with TRBD2 matching over 10 bases. The CDR3 sequence: CASSLASGGEQFF. In DNA, the CDR3 is TGCGCCAGCAGCTTGGCTAGCGGGGGTGAGCAGTTCTTC.